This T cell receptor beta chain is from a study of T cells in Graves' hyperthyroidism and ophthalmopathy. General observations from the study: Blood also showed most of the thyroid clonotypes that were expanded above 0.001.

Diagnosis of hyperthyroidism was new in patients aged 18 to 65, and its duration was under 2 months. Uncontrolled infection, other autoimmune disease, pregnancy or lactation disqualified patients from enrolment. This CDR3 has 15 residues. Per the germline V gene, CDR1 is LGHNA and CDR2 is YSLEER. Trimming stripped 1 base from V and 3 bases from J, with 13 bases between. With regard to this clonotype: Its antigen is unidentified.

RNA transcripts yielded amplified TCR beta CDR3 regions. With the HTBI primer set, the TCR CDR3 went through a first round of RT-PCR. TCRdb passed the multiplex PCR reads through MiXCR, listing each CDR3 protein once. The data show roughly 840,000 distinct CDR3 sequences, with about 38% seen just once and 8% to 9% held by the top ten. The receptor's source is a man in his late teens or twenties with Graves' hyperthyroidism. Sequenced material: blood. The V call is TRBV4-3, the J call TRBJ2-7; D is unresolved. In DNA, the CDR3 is TGCGCCAGCAGCCAAGCAGTCACAACGAACTACGAGCAGTACTTC. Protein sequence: CASSQAVTTNYEQYF.